Listed below are T cell receptor beta chains from one sample, sequenced in a study of control samples from healthy donors and cancer patients. Clones were sequenced by immunoSEQ multiplex PCR, and TCRdb holds only the in-frame ones, with some missing. The profile shows around 140,000 clones, around nine tenths of them singletons. The specimen was PBMCs. The receptors here all came from a man between 50 and 59 years old with head and neck cancer. Each CDR3 is given with its conserved first and last residue. D genes are given only for firm matches. Only part of the rows carry a size: once, few, many, or a class if the clone is expanded.

abundance: NA; d_gene: TRBD2; j_gene: TRBJ2-1; v_gene: TRBV10-3; CDR3nt: TGTGCCATCAGGAAACCCGGGACTAGCGGCAATGAGCAGTTCTTC; CDR3aa: CAIRKPGTSGNEQFF
abundance: NA; d_gene: TRBD1; j_gene: TRBJ2-2; v_gene: TRBV30; CDR3nt: TGTGCCTGTGAGTGGCAGGGGGACACCGGGGAGCTGTTTTTT; CDR3aa: CACEWQGDTGELFF
abundance: NA; d_gene: NA; j_gene: TRBJ1-6; v_gene: TRBV4-2; CDR3nt: TGTGCCAGCAGCCAAGGAAGGAGGGGTAATTCACCCCTCCACTTT; CDR3aa: CASSQGRRGNSPLHF
abundance: NA; d_gene: NA; j_gene: TRBJ1-5; v_gene: TRBV20-1; CDR3nt: TGCAGTGCTAGTGACCGGGACAGCAATCAGCCCCAGCATTTT; CDR3aa: CSASDRDSNQPQHF
abundance: once; d_gene: NA; j_gene: TRBJ2-2; v_gene: TRBV11-3; CDR3nt: TGTGCCAGCAGCTTCGGGGGCGGAGCGAACACCGGGGAGCTGTTTTTT; CDR3aa: CASSFGGGANTGELFF
abundance: NA; d_gene: TRBD1; j_gene: TRBJ1-1; v_gene: TRBV27; CDR3nt: TGTGCCAGCAGTTCGCAATGGGACAGGGCGAACACTGAAGCTTTCTTT; CDR3aa: CASSSQWDRANTEAFF
abundance: NA; d_gene: NA; j_gene: TRBJ2-7; v_gene: TRBV5-1; CDR3nt: TGCGCCAGCAGCTTGGCCTCTGGCGGGCCATTCCCCGAGCAGTACTTC; CDR3aa: CASSLASGGPFPEQYF
abundance: NA; d_gene: NA; j_gene: TRBJ1-1; v_gene: TRBV9; CDR3nt: TGTGCCAGCAGCGTTGGATCCCGTCGGAACACTGAAGCTTTCTTT; CDR3aa: CASSVGSRRNTEAFF
abundance: NA; d_gene: TRBD1; j_gene: TRBJ1-1; v_gene: TRBV27; CDR3nt: TGTGCCAGCAGTTTTGGGGACAGGGTTACTGCTGAAGCTTTCTTT; CDR3aa: CASSFGDRVTAEAFF
abundance: NA; d_gene: TRBD1; j_gene: TRBJ2-2; v_gene: TRBV28; CDR3nt: TGTGCCAGCAGTTTATCGGACAGGGGGATCGGGGAGCTGTTTTTT; CDR3aa: CASSLSDRGIGELFF
abundance: NA; d_gene: NA; j_gene: TRBJ1-5; v_gene: TRBV5-8; CDR3nt: TGTGCCAGCGCCGGGACGCCCACCCCTAGCAATCAGCCCCAGCATTTT; CDR3aa: CASAGTPTPSNQPQHF
abundance: NA; d_gene: NA; j_gene: TRBJ2-7; v_gene: TRBV4-1; CDR3nt: TGCGCCAGCAGCTTGACGCAGGGGGGAGAGCAGTACTTC; CDR3aa: CASSLTQGGEQYF
abundance: NA; d_gene: NA; j_gene: TRBJ2-5; v_gene: TRBV6-1; CDR3nt: TGTGCCAGCAGTGAATCCCGAGGTCGGATAACGGAGACCCAGTACTTC; CDR3aa: CASSESRGRITETQYF
abundance: NA; d_gene: NA; j_gene: TRBJ1-2; v_gene: TRBV27; CDR3nt: TGTGCCAGCAGTCCATATGTAGGGGACACCTATGGCTACACCTTC; CDR3aa: CASSPYVGDTYGYTF
abundance: NA; d_gene: TRBD2; j_gene: TRBJ2-3; v_gene: TRBV6-6; CDR3nt: TGTGCCAGCAGTTACTCGCCTAGCGGGAGGACGGATACGCAGTATTTT; CDR3aa: CASSYSPSGRTDTQYF
abundance: NA; d_gene: NA; j_gene: TRBJ2-7; v_gene: TRBV7-2; CDR3nt: TGTGCCAGCAGCTTAAGTCAACCGGGGTACGAGCAGTACTTC; CDR3aa: CASSLSQPGYEQYF
abundance: NA; d_gene: NA; j_gene: TRBJ2-1; v_gene: TRBV13; CDR3nt: TGTGCCAGCAGTCCCCCAGGAACCTACAATGAGCAGTTCTTC; CDR3aa: CASSPPGTYNEQFF
abundance: NA; d_gene: TRBD2; j_gene: TRBJ2-1; v_gene: TRBV29-1; CDR3nt: TGCAGCGTTGAAGACACTAGCGAGTACAATGAGCAGTTCTTC; CDR3aa: CSVEDTSEYNEQFF
abundance: NA; d_gene: TRBD1; j_gene: TRBJ1-6; v_gene: TRBV9; CDR3nt: TGTGCCAGCAGCGCGCAGGACAGGGGGCATTCACCCCTCCACTTT; CDR3aa: CASSAQDRGHSPLHF
abundance: NA; d_gene: NA; j_gene: TRBJ2-5; v_gene: TRBV7-8; CDR3nt: TGTGCCAGCAGCCCCAGGCCGGGGGCCCGCGGAGAGACCCAGTACTTC; CDR3aa: CASSPRPGARGETQYF
abundance: NA; d_gene: NA; j_gene: TRBJ1-1; v_gene: TRBV5-4; CDR3nt: TGTGCCAGCAGCTTGGAGGCCTACACTGAAGCTTTCTTT; CDR3aa: CASSLEAYTEAFF
abundance: NA; d_gene: NA; j_gene: TRBJ1-1; v_gene: TRBV14; CDR3nt: TGTGCCAGCAGCCAAGGGGTGAACACTGAAGCTTTCTTT; CDR3aa: CASSQGVNTEAFF
abundance: once; d_gene: NA; j_gene: TRBJ1-2; v_gene: TRBV3-1/TRBV3-2; CDR3nt: TGTGCCAGCAGCCAAGATAAGGGTCAGGTTAATCAGGGGTTCTATGGCTACACCTTC; CDR3aa: CASSQDKGQVNQGFYGYTF
abundance: NA; d_gene: NA; j_gene: TRBJ1-1; v_gene: TRBV18; CDR3nt: TGTGCCAGCTCCCGAGGGAGGAACACTGAAGCTTTCTTT; CDR3aa: CASSRGRNTEAFF
abundance: NA; d_gene: TRBD1; j_gene: TRBJ1-3; v_gene: TRBV10-3; CDR3nt: TGTGCCATCAGTGGGGGAACAGGGGGCTCCAGTTTGAATTTCGGAAACACCATATATTTT; CDR3aa: CAISGGTGGSSLNFGNTIYF
abundance: NA; d_gene: NA; j_gene: TRBJ1-2; v_gene: TRBV28; CDR3nt: TGTGCCAGCAGTTTATATGGGGGTAGAGGCTATGGCTACACCTTC; CDR3aa: CASSLYGGRGYGYTF
abundance: NA; d_gene: NA; j_gene: TRBJ2-3; v_gene: TRBV7-9; CDR3nt: TGTGCCAGCAGACCACTAGGCGGAACAGATACGCAGTATTTT; CDR3aa: CASRPLGGTDTQYF
abundance: NA; d_gene: NA; j_gene: TRBJ1-2; v_gene: TRBV19; CDR3nt: TGTGCCAGTAGTATTCGCCCGGGGGGGTATGGCTACACCTTC; CDR3aa: CASSIRPGGYGYTF
abundance: NA; d_gene: NA; j_gene: TRBJ2-7; v_gene: TRBV15; CDR3nt: TGTGCCACCAGCAGAGATCCCGCGGGGCCTCTCTCCTACGAGCAGTACTTC; CDR3aa: CATSRDPAGPLSYEQYF
abundance: NA; d_gene: NA; j_gene: TRBJ2-3; v_gene: TRBV5-1; CDR3nt: TGCGCCAGCAGCTCCGGGACACCCAGGGATACGCAGTATTTT; CDR3aa: CASSSGTPRDTQYF
abundance: NA; d_gene: TRBD2; j_gene: TRBJ2-4; v_gene: TRBV2; CDR3nt: TGTGCCAGCAGTGAAGCGACTAGCGGGAGGCGTAAAAACATTCAGTACTTC; CDR3aa: CASSEATSGRRKNIQYF
abundance: NA; d_gene: TRBD1; j_gene: TRBJ2-3; v_gene: TRBV28; CDR3nt: TGTGCCAGCAGTCGGGACAGGGGGTCAGATACGCAGTATTTT; CDR3aa: CASSRDRGSDTQYF
abundance: NA; d_gene: TRBD1; j_gene: TRBJ2-5; v_gene: TRBV10-3; CDR3nt: TGTGCTACCATTAGGGGACAGAACTACCAAGAGACCCAGTACTTC; CDR3aa: CATIRGQNYQETQYF
abundance: NA; d_gene: NA; j_gene: TRBJ1-1; v_gene: TRBV5-6; CDR3nt: TGTGCCAGCAGCGTAGACAGCGATGAAGCTTTCTTT; CDR3aa: CASSVDSDEAFF
abundance: NA; d_gene: NA; j_gene: TRBJ1-4; v_gene: TRBV4-1; CDR3nt: TGCGCCAGCAGCCAAGGTACCGCGGGCGGGGGTGAAAAACTGTTTTTT; CDR3aa: CASSQGTAGGGEKLFF
abundance: NA; d_gene: TRBD2; j_gene: TRBJ2-1; v_gene: TRBV5-1; CDR3nt: TGCGCCAGCAGCTTGACCCTTACTAGCGGGGCCTACAATGAGCAGTTCTTC; CDR3aa: CASSLTLTSGAYNEQFF
abundance: many; d_gene: TRBD2; j_gene: TRBJ2-7; v_gene: TRBV19; CDR3nt: TGTGCCAGTAGTAGCGGGAGCCTTTCCGAGCAGTACTTC; CDR3aa: CASSSGSLSEQYF
abundance: NA; d_gene: NA; j_gene: TRBJ1-1; v_gene: TRBV7-9; CDR3nt: TGTGCCAGCAGCTTCGTCCACGGGGAGCACCTAATGAACACTGAAGCTTTCTTT; CDR3aa: CASSFVHGEHLMNTEAFF
abundance: NA; d_gene: NA; j_gene: TRBJ2-5; v_gene: TRBV12-3/TRBV12-4; CDR3nt: TGTGCCAGCCGGCCGGCGGTCCAAGAGACCCAGTACTTC; CDR3aa: CASRPAVQETQYF
abundance: NA; d_gene: TRBD1; j_gene: TRBJ1-2; v_gene: TRBV24-1; CDR3nt: TGTGCCACCAGTGATAGGGGGCGGAGTGGCTACACCTTC; CDR3aa: CATSDRGRSGYTF
abundance: NA; d_gene: TRBD1; j_gene: TRBJ1-2; v_gene: TRBV2; CDR3nt: TGTGCCAGCAGGGGACAGGTCCAGGCTAACTATGGCTACACCTTC; CDR3aa: CASRGQVQANYGYTF
abundance: NA; d_gene: TRBD1; j_gene: TRBJ1-5; v_gene: TRBV27; CDR3nt: TGTGCCAGCAGTTGGGGCACAGGGGGTACTCAGCCCCAGCATTTT; CDR3aa: CASSWGTGGTQPQHF
abundance: NA; d_gene: NA; j_gene: TRBJ2-7; v_gene: TRBV4-2; CDR3nt: TGTGCCAGCAGCCAGGATCAGGGATTGTCGGGCGAGCAGTACTTC; CDR3aa: CASSQDQGLSGEQYF
abundance: once; d_gene: TRBD1; j_gene: TRBJ2-7; v_gene: TRBV2; CDR3nt: TGTGCCAGCAGAACAGGGGATACGGGCGAGCAGTACTTC; CDR3aa: CASRTGDTGEQYF
abundance: NA; d_gene: TRBD1; j_gene: TRBJ2-7; v_gene: TRBV24-1; CDR3nt: TGTGCCACCAGTGATGGACAGGGTACAACCTACGAGCAGTACTTC; CDR3aa: CATSDGQGTTYEQYF
abundance: NA; d_gene: NA; j_gene: TRBJ2-5; v_gene: TRBV4-1; CDR3nt: TGCGCCAGCAGCCAAGAGCCCAGTGAGGCGCGGGGGACCCAGTACTTC; CDR3aa: CASSQEPSEARGTQYF